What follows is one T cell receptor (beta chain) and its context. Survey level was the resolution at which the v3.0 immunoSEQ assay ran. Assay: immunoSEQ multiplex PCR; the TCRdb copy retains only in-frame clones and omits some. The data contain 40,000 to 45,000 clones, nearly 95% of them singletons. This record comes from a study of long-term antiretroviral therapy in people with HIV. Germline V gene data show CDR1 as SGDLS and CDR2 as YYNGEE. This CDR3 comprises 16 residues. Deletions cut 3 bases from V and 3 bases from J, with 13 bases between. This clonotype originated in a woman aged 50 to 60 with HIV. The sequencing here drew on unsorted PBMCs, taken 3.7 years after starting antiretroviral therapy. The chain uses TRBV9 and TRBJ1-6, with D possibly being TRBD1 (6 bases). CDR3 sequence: CASSGTDRVYNSPLHF. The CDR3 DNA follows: TGTGCCAGCAGCGGGACAGATAGAGTCTATAATTCACCCCTCCACTTT.